The 20 T cell receptor beta chains in this list originate from one sample, sequenced in a study of preoperative IRX-2 immunotherapy in early breast cancer (dated by TCRdb to the late 2010s). The library relied on the immunoSEQ multiplex PCR assay. The immuneACCESS repertoire file appears here via TCRdb, limited to in-frame rearrangements. These files lack a portion of the clones; in checked studies, under half of the deficit traces to unresolved V genes, and the cause of the others is not known. The sample table records fewer than 70,000 clones; roughly 94% of these occur just once. The top ten constitute roughly 1.5% of the sample. The sample's treatment or condition label, decoded: preoperative locoregional IRX-2 cytokine immunotherapy. Sample collection occurred from a patient treated with IRX-2 immunotherapy. The receptor set was obtained from a human donor with breast cancer.

This chain joins TRBV7-8 and TRBJ1-1; D is ambiguous. Trimming removed 4 bases from V and 1 base from J, with 13 bases in between. This CDR3 region has 15 residues. Germline V CDR1 and CDR2: SGHVS, FQNEAQ. The CDR3 DNA reads as TGTGCCAGCAGCTGGGCCACAGTGGGGAACACTGAAGCTTTCTTT. Its protein is CASSWATVGNTEAFF.

The chain joins TRBV4-1 to TRBJ2-5; the match to TRBD2 covers 9 bases. Germline CDR1 is MGHRA and CDR2 is YSYEKL. The CDR3 consists of 17 residues. The V segment lost 1 base and the J segment 2 bases; nucleotides outside the gene matches: 8. Here the CDR3 DNA reads TGCGCCAGCAGCCAAGGCCCACTAGCGGGCGGGCAAGAGACCCAGTACTTC. Its protein product is CASSQGPLAGGQETQYF.

The chain couples TRBV6-6 to TRBJ2-7; unclear D gene. The germline V gene encodes CDR1 MNHNY and CDR2 SVGAGI (reference sequence). This CDR3 has 13 amino acids. Trimming removed 5 bases at V and 2 bases at J, with 10 bases between. CDR3 nucleotides: TGTGCCAGCAGTCACCGGGTACCCTACGAGCAGTACTTC. Amino acids: CASSHRVPYEQYF.

This clone has a single count. The V gene is TRBV5-1, the J gene TRBJ2-1; 10 bases agree with TRBD1. The V gene's germline CDR1 is SGHRS and CDR2 YFSETQ. The trim removed 3 bases at V and 2 bases at J, leaving 5 bases unmatched. The CDR3 is made up of 16 amino acids. CDR3 residues: CASSSRTGGAYNEQFF. In DNA, the CDR3 is TGCGCCAGCAGCTCGCGGACAGGGGGAGCCTACAATGAGCAGTTCTTC.

The rearrangement joins TRBV7-2 to TRBJ2-2, with D possibly TRBD1 on 6 matching bases. This CDR3 has 13 residues. Trimming left V 3 bases short and J 7 bases short, with 9 bases between. Germline CDR1 is SGHTA and CDR2 is FQGNSA. The CDR3 loop reads CASSFLGGGELFF. The CDR3 DNA reads TGTGCCAGCAGCTTTCTAGGGGGCGGGGAGCTGTTTTTT.

The chain joins TRBV7-3 to TRBJ2-1; 11 nucleotides align to TRBD2. The trim removed 5 bases at V and 2 bases at J, leaving 2 bases unmatched. Germline V gene sequence: CDR1 SGHTA, CDR2 FQGTGA. The CDR3 totals 15 residues. The CDR3 here is CASSLLAGAYNEQFF. Written as DNA, the CDR3 is TGTGCCAGCAGCCTACTAGCGGGAGCCTACAATGAGCAGTTCTTC.

This clone was counted a few times. The CDR3 region has the DNA TGTGCCAGTACCCCTGACAGGCTAGCGGGCTACACCTTC. Translating it yields CASTPDRLAGYTF. V gene TRBV19 combines with J gene TRBJ1-2; a weak D match, TRBD1 (6 bases). The CDR3 is 13 residues long. Per the germline V gene, CDR1 is LNHDA and CDR2 is SQIVND (reference sequence). Trimming took off 7 bases at V and 8 bases at J, with 17 bases between the two ends.

This chain connects TRBV19 to TRBJ2-3; 8 bases line up with TRBD2. V lost 3 bases, J lost 5 bases, and 7 bases stayed unmatched. The CDR3 runs to 15 residues. Germline CDR1 and CDR2: LNHDA and SQIVND (reference sequence). CDR3 sequence: CASSIELAVKDTQYF. The CDR3 coding sequence is TGTGCCAGTAGTATTGAACTAGCGGTGAAAGATACGCAGTATTTT.

The chain recombines TRBV7-2 with TRBJ2-1; maybe TRBD1 (6 bases). The germline CDR1 and CDR2 sequences are SGHTA and FQGNSA. V lost 0 bases and J 5 bases, leaving 8 bases between the germline ends. The CDR3 spans 14 residues. The DNA of the CDR3 is TGTGCCAGCAGCTTAGCCAGGGGTAACAATGAGCAGTTCTTC. Encoded protein: CASSLARGNNEQFF.

The chain combines TRBV9 with TRBJ1-1; no firm D call. Trimming pared 0 bases from V and 8 bases from J, leaving 8 bases between. The CDR3 has 12 residues. Germline V gene sequence: CDR1 SGDLS, CDR2 YYNGEE. CDR3 nucleotides: TGTGCCAGCAGCGTAGAAGGGTTGGAAGCTTTCTTT. Protein sequence: CASSVEGLEAFF.

The V and J genes are TRBV19 and TRBJ2-1; the D gene could be TRBD1 or TRBD2 (6 bases each). This CDR3 is 15 amino acids long. In germline, CDR1 is LNHDA, CDR2 SQIVND (reference sequence). V lost 9 bases to trimming and J lost 0 bases, with 15 bases between them. DNA of the CDR3: TGTGCCAGCACGAGGGGGGCCTACTCCTACAATGAGCAGTTCTTC. Translation gives CASTRGAYSYNEQFF.

The CDR3 protein is CASSFYPGTLFTYTF. The CDR3 region has the DNA TGTGCCAGCAGCTTTTATCCAGGGACCTTGTTCACCTACACCTTC. The gene calls are TRBV7-2 and TRBJ1-2; TRBD1 is a possible D gene (5 bases). Per germline, CDR1 SGHTA and CDR2 FQGNSA. V dropped 3 bases and J dropped 10 bases, with 21 bases sitting between them. The length of the CDR3 is 15 residues. The full variable domain, rest sourced from reference TRBV7-2 and TRBJ1-2, is GAGVSQSPSNKVTEKGKDVELRCDPISGHTALYWYRQSLGQGLEFLIYFQGNSAPDKSGLPSDRFSAERTGGSVSTLTIQRTQQEDSAVYLCASSFYPGTLFTYTFGSGTRLTVV.

This clone was seen a single time. The CDR3 DNA follows: TGTGCCAGCAGCACCCGACAGGGGGGACGGAACACTGAAGCTTTCTTT. It translates to CASSTRQGGRNTEAFF. The V gene is TRBV7-2, the J gene TRBJ1-1, with 9 bases fitting TRBD1. The J segment lost 1 base and the V segment lost 5 bases, leaving 8 bases of the junction unmatched. Germline V gene lookup returns CDR1 SGHTA and CDR2 FQGNSA. This CDR3 has 16 residues.

This chain links TRBV19 with TRBJ2-7; D might be TRBD2 (6 bases). The CDR3 spans 18 residues. V lost 3 bases, J lost 2 bases, and 23 bases lay in between. The germline CDR1 and CDR2 sequences are LNHDA and SQIVND (reference sequence). The CDR3 sequence: CASSIEASGRGPTYEQYF. The CDR3 nucleotides are TGTGCCAGTAGTATCGAGGCGTCCGGGAGAGGCCCCACCTACGAGCAGTACTTC. Looking up the rest from reference TRBV19 and TRBJ2-7 gives the full variable domain: DGGITQSPKYLFRKEGQNVTLSCEQNLNHDAMYWYRQDPGQGLRLIYYSQIVNDFQKGDIAEGYSVSREKKESFPLTVTSAQKNPTAFYLCASSIEASGRGPTYEQYFGPGTRLTVT.

V gene TRBV9 combines with J gene TRBJ1-2, with a tentative D call TRBD1 (5 bases). This CDR3 region has 14 residues. The germline V gene encodes CDR1 SGDLS and CDR2 YYNGEE. V was pared by 0 bases and J by 5 bases, with 11 bases between. The CDR3 sequence is CASSVDQGRYGYTF. The CDR3 region has the DNA TGTGCCAGCAGCGTAGACCAGGGAAGATATGGCTACACCTTC.

J is TRBJ2-1 and V is TRBV2, with D perhaps being TRBD1 or TRBD2 (5 bases each). The CDR3 contains 12 residues. Germline V lookup: CDR1 SNHLY, CDR2 FYNNEI. The germline V and J ends were trimmed by 3 bases and 10 bases, with 10 bases remaining between them. Written as DNA, the CDR3 is TGTGCCAGCAGTGAGGGGCGCGGGGAGCAGTTCTTC. Translating it yields CASSEGRGEQFF.

The chain recombines TRBV18 with TRBJ1-3; no clear D gene. In germline, CDR1 is KGHSH, CDR2 LQKENI. Between the trimmed V and J ends, which lost 0 bases and 2 bases, there was a span of 11 bases. CDR3 length: 16 residues. The CDR3 is CASSPPLGPPGNTIYF. CDR3 DNA: TGTGCCAGCTCACCACCGTTGGGCCCACCTGGAAACACCATATATTTT.

The chain is built from TRBV29-1 and TRBJ2-1; TRBD1 matches 7 bases. The germline gives CDR1 SQVTM, CDR2 ANQGSEA. With 7 bases clipped from V and 9 bases from J, the junction kept 9 bases outside the gene matches. This CDR3 contains 12 residues. Here the CDR3 DNA reads TGCAGCGCTACGCGACAGGGAAGTGAGCAGTTCTTC. This gives the protein CSATRQGSEQFF.

This chain connects TRBV28 to TRBJ2-7, with D perhaps matching TRBD1 (6 bases). The V end was cut by 7 bases, the J end by 3 bases, with 10 bases between. Germline V lookup: CDR1 MDHEN, CDR2 SYDVKM. This CDR3 comprises 12 residues. CDR3 in DNA: TGTGCCAGCAAGGGGACAATCTACGAGCAGTACTTC. Translation: CASKGTIYEQYF.

The chain links TRBV4-1 to TRBJ2-2, with D unresolved. Germline V gene lookup returns CDR1 MGHRA and CDR2 YSYEKL. Trimming took 0 bases from V and 7 from J, leaving 18 bases between them. The CDR3 is 17 residues long. This CDR3 is CASSQDLTLWASGELFF. DNA of the CDR3: TGCGCCAGCAGCCAAGATCTAACGCTATGGGCGAGCGGGGAGCTGTTTTTT.